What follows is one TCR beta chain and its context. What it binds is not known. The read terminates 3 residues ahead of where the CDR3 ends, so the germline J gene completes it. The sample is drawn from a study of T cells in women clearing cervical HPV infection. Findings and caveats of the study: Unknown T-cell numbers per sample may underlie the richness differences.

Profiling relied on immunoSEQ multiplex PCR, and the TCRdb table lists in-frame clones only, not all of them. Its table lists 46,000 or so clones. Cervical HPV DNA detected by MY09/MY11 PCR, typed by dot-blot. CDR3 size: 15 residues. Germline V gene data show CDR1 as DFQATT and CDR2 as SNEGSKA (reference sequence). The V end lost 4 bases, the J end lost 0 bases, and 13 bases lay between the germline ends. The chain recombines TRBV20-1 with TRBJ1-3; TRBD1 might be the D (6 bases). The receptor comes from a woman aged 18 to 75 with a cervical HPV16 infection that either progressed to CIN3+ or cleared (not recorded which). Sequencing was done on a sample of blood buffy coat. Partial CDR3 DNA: TGCAGTGCTAACAACAGGGATCTCTCTGGAAACACC. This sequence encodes CSANNRDLSGNT. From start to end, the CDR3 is CSANNRDLSGNTIYF.